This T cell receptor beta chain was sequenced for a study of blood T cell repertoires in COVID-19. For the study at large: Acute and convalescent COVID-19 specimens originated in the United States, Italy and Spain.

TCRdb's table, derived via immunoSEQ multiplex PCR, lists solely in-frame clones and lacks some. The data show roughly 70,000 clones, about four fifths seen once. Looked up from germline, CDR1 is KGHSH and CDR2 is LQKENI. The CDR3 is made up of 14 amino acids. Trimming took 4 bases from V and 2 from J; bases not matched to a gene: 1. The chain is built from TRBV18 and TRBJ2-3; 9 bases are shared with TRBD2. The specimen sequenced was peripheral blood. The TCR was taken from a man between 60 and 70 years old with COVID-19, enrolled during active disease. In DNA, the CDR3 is TGTGCCAGCTCACGGACTAGCGCCACAGATACGCAGTATTTT. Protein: CASSRTSATDTQYF.